This T cell receptor (beta chain) was sequenced in a study of cytomegalovirus exposure and HLA in healthy donors. Across the whole study: Out of approximately 400 genotyped donors, about 76% belonged to the Caucasian-associated ancestry cluster.

Looked up from germline, CDR1 is MNHNS and CDR2 is SASEGT. CDR3 length: 14 amino acids. Whereas donors were nominally healthy upon sampling, unrecorded immune exposures were probable. Study conclusions and caveats: Indistinguishability led to the exclusion of some V segments, TRBV6-2 and TRBV6-3 included. Three CMV-associated chains proved CMV antigen-specific in vitro.

As for this clone: As yet, its antigen is unknown. At one end, the junction sequence differs from germline, possibly due to a read error.

PCR amplification relied on 60 Vbeta primers (plus 13 Jbeta primers). Some clones are missing from TCRdb's copy, which holds only in-frame ones; the method was immunoSEQ multiplex PCR. The table shows approximately 170,000 clones, with approximately 84% occurring only once. The clonotype was recovered from a man aged 45-60 years in good health and CMV-seropositive. Sequencing was done on a sample of PBMCs. V gene TRBV6-1 combines with J gene TRBJ1-5; D gene uncertain. CDR3 sequence (DNA): TGTGCCAGCAGCGAAGGGCGGGGAAATCAGCCCCAGCATTTT. It encodes CASSEGRGNQPQHF.